This TCR beta chain emerged from a study of CD8 T cells in ankylosing spondylitis. Germline V gives CDR1 SGDLS, CDR2 YYNGEE. This CDR3 is built from 15 residues. Between the trimmed V and J ends, which lost 4 bases and 0 bases, there was a span of 11 bases. This clonotype was detected many times. Its antigen is not identified. For TCR beta, libraries came from quantitative 5'-RACE with molecular barcodes. TCRdb reprocessed the 5' RACE reads via MiXCR and lists one record per CDR3 protein. The data hold 35,000 to 50,000 distinct CDR3 sequences, with 2.5% to 3.5% observed a single time. Whole-study results and caveats: Disease-linked clones reportedly showed significant enrichment in matched ankylosing spondylitis synovial fluid. Disease-linked clones had a CD8+ phenotype and relatively low frequency in peripheral blood.

This TCR derives from a male donor with ankylosing spondylitis or in good health (not recorded which). V usage is TRBV9 and J usage is TRBJ2-1; maybe TRBD1 (6 bases). The material sequenced was blood, either unsorted or a sorted T cell fraction (not recorded which). This chain's CDR3 is CASSLEQGSYNEQFF. The CDR3 nucleotides are TGTGCCAGCAGCCTAGAACAGGGCTCCTACAATGAGCAGTTCTTC. The variable domain in full, completed from reference TRBV9 and TRBJ2-1, reads DSGVTQTPKHLITATGQRVTLRCSPRSGDLSVYWYQQSLDQGLQFLIQYYNGEERAKGNILERFSAQQFPDLHSELNLSSLELGDSALYFCASSLEQGSYNEQFFGPGTRLTVL.